Given below is one T cell receptor beta chain in context. Its antigen is still unknown. These data come from a study of beta chain features in type 1 diabetes. Study-level information: Patient and healthy donor groups were alike in age, gender and cell yields. Study-wide points: Any HLA effect on TCRB rearrangement was left unresolved by small sub-analyses.

The entirety of the isolated RNA underwent reverse transcription, so expressed TCRB transcripts were sequenced. Sequenced by immunoSEQ multiplex PCR; TCRdb stores in-frame clones only, minus some. The table includes some 200,000 clones, about 11% detected once. Every donor had blood drawn once into heparin, roughly 0.11 L on average. This CDR3 has 15 amino acids. Unmatched junction bases numbered 7, after V lost 5 bases and J lost 7 bases. The germline V gene encodes CDR1 MDHEN and CDR2 SYDVKM. The source is a man between 18 and 29 years old in good health. The chain carries TRBV28 and TRBJ2-1; 11 bases agree with TRBD2. The specimen sequenced was central memory CD4+ T cells from blood. CDR3 bases: TGTGCCAGCAGTCTGTGGACTAGCGGGCTTAATGAGCAGTTCTTC. Translated, it gives CASSLWTSGLNEQFF.